A single T cell receptor (beta chain) is shown here with its context. The source of the sample is a study of blood T cell repertoires in COVID-19. Study information: Acute and convalescent COVID-19 samples came from the United States, Italy and Spain. T cells, B-cell-depleted T cells, or PBMCs supplied cDNA or gDNA.

Authors' processing steps: Nucleated cell counts were estimated from reference gene primer amplification. Sequencing was performed with immunoSEQ multiplex PCR; in TCRdb, only in-frame clones are kept and a portion is missing. V, J and clone size were drawn from that table, and D and trimming were deduced from the DNA. The repertoire holds roughly 170,000 clones, with 70% to 85% as singletons. The source is a human donor in a cohort sampled during active COVID-19. The sequenced sample was peripheral blood.

CDR3 amino acids: CASSLTQGLYGYTF. CDR3 DNA: TGTGCCAGCAGCCTCACACAGGGGTTGTATGGCTACACCTTC. This chain uses TRBV11-2 with TRBJ1-2; 7 bases align to TRBD1. Germline V lookup: CDR1 SGHAT, CDR2 FQNNGV. The CDR3 runs to 14 residues. V was clipped by 5 bases and J by 5 bases; unmatched bases: 8.